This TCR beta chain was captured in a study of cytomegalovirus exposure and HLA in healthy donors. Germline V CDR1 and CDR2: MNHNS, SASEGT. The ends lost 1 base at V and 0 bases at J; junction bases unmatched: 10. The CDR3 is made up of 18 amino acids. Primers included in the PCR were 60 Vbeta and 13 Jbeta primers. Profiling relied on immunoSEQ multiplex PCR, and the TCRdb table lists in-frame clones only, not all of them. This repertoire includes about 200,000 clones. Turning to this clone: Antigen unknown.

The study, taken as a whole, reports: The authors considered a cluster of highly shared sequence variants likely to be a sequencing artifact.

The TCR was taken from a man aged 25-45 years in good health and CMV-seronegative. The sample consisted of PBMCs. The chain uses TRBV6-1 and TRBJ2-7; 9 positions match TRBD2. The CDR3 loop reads CASSEEGAGGLSSYEQYF. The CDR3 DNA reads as TGTGCCAGCAGTGAAGAGGGAGCGGGGGGCCTGAGCTCCTACGAGCAGTACTTC.